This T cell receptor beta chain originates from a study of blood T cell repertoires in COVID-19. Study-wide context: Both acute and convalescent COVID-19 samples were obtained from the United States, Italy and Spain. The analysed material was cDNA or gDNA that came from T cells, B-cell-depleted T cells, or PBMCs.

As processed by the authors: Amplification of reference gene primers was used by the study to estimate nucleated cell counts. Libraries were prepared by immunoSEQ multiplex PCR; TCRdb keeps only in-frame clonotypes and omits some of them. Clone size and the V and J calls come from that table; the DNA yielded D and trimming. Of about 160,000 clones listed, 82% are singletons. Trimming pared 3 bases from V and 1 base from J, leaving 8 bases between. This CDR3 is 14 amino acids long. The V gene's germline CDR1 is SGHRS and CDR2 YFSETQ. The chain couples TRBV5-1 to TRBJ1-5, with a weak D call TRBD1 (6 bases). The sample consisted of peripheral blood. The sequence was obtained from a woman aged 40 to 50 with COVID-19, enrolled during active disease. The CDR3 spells CASSSGQSNQPQHF. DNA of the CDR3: TGCGCCAGCAGCTCAGGACAGAGCAATCAGCCCCAGCATTTT.